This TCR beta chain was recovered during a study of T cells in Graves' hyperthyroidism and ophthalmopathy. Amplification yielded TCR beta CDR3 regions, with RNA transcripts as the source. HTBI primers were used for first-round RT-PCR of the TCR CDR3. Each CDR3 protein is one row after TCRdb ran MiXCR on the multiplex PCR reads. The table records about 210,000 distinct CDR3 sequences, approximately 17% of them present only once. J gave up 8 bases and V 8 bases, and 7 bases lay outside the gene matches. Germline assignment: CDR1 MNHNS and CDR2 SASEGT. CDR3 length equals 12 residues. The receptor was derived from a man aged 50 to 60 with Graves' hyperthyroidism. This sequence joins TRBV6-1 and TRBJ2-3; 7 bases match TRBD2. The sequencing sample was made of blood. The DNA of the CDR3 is TGTGCCAGCGGCGCGGGAGTAGCTACGCAGTATTTT. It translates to CASGAGVATQYF.